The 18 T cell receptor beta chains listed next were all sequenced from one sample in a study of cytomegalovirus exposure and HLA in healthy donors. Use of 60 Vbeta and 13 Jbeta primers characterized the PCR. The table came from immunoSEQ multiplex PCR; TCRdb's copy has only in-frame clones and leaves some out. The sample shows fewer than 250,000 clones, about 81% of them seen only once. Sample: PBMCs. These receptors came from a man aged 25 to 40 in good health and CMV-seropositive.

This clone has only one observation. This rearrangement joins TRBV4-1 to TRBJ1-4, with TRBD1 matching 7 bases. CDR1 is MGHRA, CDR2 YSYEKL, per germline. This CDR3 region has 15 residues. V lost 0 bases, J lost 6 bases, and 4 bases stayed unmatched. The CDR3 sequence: CASSQEGTAYEKLFF. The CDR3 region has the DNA TGCGCCAGCAGCCAAGAAGGGACAGCGTATGAAAAACTGTTTTTT.

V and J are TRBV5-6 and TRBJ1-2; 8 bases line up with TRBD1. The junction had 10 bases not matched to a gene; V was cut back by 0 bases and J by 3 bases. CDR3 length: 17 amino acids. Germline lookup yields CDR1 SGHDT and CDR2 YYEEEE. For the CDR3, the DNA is TGTGCCAGCAGCTTGGTGACAGGGGCGGTACGGGACTATGGCTACACCTTC. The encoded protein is CASSLVTGAVRDYGYTF.

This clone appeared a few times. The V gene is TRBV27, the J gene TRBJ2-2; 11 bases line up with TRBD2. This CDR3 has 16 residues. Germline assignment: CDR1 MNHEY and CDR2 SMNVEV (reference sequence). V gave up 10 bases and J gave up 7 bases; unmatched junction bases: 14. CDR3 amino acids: CATSGTSGLRGGELFF. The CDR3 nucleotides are TGTGCCACGTCCGGGACTAGCGGCCTTAGGGGCGGGGAGCTGTTTTTT.

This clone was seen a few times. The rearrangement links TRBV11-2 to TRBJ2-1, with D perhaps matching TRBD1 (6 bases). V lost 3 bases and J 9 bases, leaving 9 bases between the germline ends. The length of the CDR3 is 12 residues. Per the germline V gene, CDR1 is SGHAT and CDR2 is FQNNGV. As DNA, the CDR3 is TGTGCCAGCAGCTTTGGGGGCCCTGAGCAGTTCTTC. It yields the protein CASSFGGPEQFF.

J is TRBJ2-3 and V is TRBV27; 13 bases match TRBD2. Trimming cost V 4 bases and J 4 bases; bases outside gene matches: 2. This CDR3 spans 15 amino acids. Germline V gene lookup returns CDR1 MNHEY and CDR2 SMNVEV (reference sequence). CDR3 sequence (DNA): TGTGCCAGCAGTTGGACTAGCGGGAGAGCAGATACGCAGTATTTT. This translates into CASSWTSGRADTQYF.

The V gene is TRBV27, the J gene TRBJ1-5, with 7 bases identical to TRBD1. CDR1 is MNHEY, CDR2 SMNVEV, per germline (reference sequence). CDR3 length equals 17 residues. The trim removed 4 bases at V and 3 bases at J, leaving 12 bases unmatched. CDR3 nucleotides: TGTGCCAGCAGTTCCAAACAGGGGTTAGGGAACAATCAGCCCCAGCATTTT. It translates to CASSSKQGLGNNQPQHF.

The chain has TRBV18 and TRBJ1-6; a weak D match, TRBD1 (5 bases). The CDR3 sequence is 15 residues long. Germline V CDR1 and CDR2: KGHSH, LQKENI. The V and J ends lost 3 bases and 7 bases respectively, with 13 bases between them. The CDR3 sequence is CASSPRRDQNSPLHF. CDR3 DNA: TGTGCCAGCTCACCTAGGCGGGACCAAAATTCACCCCTCCACTTT.

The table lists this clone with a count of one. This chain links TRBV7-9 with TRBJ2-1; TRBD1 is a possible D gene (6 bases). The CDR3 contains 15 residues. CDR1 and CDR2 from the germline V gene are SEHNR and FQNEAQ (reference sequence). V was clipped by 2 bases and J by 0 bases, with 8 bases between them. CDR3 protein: CASSLKQGSYNEQFF. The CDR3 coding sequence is TGTGCCAGCAGCTTAAAACAGGGCTCCTACAATGAGCAGTTCTTC.

The CDR3 protein is CASSPGQGLNTEAFF. DNA of the CDR3: TGCGCCAGCAGTCCGGGACAGGGCTTAAACACTGAAGCTTTCTTT. This chain links TRBV5-1 with TRBJ1-1; 9 bases map to TRBD1. This CDR3 contains 15 residues. V was pared by 5 bases and J by 2 bases, with 7 bases of the junction left unmatched. Germline assignment: CDR1 SGHRS and CDR2 YFSETQ.

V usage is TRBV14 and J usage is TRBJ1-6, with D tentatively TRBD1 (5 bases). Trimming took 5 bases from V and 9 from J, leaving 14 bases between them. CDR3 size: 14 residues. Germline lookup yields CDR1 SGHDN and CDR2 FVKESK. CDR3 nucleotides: TGTGCCAGCAGCACCCGGGGGTCCGGTTCACCCCTCCACTTT. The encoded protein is CASSTRGSGSPLHF.

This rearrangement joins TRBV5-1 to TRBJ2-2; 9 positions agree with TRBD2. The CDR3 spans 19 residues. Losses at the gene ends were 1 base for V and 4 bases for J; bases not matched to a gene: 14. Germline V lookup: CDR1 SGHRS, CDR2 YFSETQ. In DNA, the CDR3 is TGCGCCAGCAGCTTGAAGGTAGCGGGAGAAGGAAGGGGCACCGGGGAGCTGTTTTTT. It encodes CASSLKVAGEGRGTGELFF.

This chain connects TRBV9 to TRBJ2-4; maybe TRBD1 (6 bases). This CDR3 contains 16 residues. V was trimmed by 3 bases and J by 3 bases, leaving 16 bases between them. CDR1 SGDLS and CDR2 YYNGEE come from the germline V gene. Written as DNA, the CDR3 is TGTGCCAGCAGCGCCCGGGACACCTTGTACAAAAACATTCAGTACTTC. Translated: CASSARDTLYKNIQYF.

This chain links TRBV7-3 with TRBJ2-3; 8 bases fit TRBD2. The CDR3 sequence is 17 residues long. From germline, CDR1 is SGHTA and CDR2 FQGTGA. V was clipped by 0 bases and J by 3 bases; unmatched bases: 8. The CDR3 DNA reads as TGTGCCAGCAGCTTAACGGTGCGAGCGGGAGTAACAGATACGCAGTATTTT. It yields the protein CASSLTVRAGVTDTQYF.

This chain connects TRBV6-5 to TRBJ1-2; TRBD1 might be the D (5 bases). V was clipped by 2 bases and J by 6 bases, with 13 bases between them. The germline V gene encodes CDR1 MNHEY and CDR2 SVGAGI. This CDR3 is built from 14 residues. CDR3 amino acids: CASSYQGTLDGYTF. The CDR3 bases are TGTGCCAGCAGTTACCAAGGGACTCTTGATGGCTACACCTTC.

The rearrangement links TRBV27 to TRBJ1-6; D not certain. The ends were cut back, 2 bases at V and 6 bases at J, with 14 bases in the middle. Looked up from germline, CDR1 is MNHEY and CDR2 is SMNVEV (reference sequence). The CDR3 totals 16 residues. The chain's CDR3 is CASSLLGGRGNSPLHF. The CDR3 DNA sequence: TGTGCCAGCAGTTTACTGGGAGGGCGGGGTAATTCACCCCTCCACTTT.

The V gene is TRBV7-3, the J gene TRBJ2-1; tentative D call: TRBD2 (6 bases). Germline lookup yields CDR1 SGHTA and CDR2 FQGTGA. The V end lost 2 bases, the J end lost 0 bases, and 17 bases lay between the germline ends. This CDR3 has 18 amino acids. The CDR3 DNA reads TGTGCCAGCAGCTTATCCTCGGGCGGGGAGAGCTCCTACAATGAGCAGTTCTTC. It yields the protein CASSLSSGGESSYNEQFF.

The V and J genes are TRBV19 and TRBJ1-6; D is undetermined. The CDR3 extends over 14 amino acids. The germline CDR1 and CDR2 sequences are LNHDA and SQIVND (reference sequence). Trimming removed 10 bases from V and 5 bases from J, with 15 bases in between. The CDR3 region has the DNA TGTGCCACCCATGGAGGATTCAATAATTCACCCCTCCACTTT. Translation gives CATHGGFNNSPLHF. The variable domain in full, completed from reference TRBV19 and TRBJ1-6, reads DGGITQSPKYLFRKEGQNVTLSCEQNLNHDAMYWYRQDPGQGLRLIYYSQIVNDFQKGDIAEGYSVSREKKESFPLTVTSAQKNPTAFYLCATHGGFNNSPLHFGNGTRLTVT.

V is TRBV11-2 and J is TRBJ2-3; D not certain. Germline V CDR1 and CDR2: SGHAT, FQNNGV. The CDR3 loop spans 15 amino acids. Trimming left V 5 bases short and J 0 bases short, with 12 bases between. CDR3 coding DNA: TGTGCCAGCAGCGCCCTGCTATCAAGCACAGATACGCAGTATTTT. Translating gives CASSALLSSTDTQYF.